The entry that follows covers one T cell receptor beta chain sequence. Its antigen is not identified. The sample belongs to a study of cytomegalovirus exposure and HLA in healthy donors. Study-wide context: The approximately 120 validation repertoires and the approximately 670 first-cohort repertoires shared a platform, a later analysis reported. Study-level results: Testing in vitro showed three CMV-associated chains specific for CMV antigens. Subsequent analysis found a tendency for first-cohort TCR clusters to co-occur within the 95 to 150 validation repertoires. Among TCR beta chains, those listed as cytomegalovirus-associated numbered some 170.

Some clones are missing from TCRdb's copy, which holds only in-frame ones; the method was immunoSEQ multiplex PCR. Of roughly 230,000 clones listed, 90% are singletons. Specimen: PBMCs. This receptor was taken from a woman aged 30 to 39 in good health and CMV-seronegative.

The CDR3 loop is CASSQGGRKGEQFF. The CDR3 DNA follows: TGTGCCAGCAGCCAAGGTGGACGGAAGGGTGAGCAGTTCTTC. This chain uses TRBV11-2 with TRBJ2-1; no reliable D call. The CDR3 sequence is 14 residues long. V was clipped by 5 bases and J by 9 bases, with 17 bases between them. Germline CDR1 SGHAT, CDR2 FQNNGV.